What follows is one T cell receptor (beta chain) and its context. The antigen this receptor binds is unknown. No much larger clonotype is one base removed from it; base qualities were not supplied. The immunoSEQ Assay, a bias-controlled multiplex PCR, was used to amplify TCRbeta CDR3 regions from genomic DNA. The authors processed their data as follows. The number of nucleated cells in each sample was estimated from the amplification of reference gene primers within the assay. Sequence reads were collapsed and filtered to measure the absolute abundance of every unique TCRbeta CDR3 rearrangement. For each sample, productive Simpson clonality was calculated as the square root of Simpson's diversity index across productive rearrangements. TCRdb obtained this table from immuneACCESS and retained in-frame rearrangements with V and J assigned. These tables miss some clones; where compared with another copy, unresolved V genes account for less than half of the shortfall, and the remainder is unexplained. Clone size and the V and J calls come from that table; the DNA yielded D and trimming. The sample yields more than 200,000 clones; about four fifths were counted once. The ten largest clones capture less than 2% of the sample.

At the junction V is shortened by 7 bases and J by 12 bases, with 25 bases in between. The CDR3, cysteine through phenylalanine, is 15 amino acids long. CDR3 DNA is the only sequence kept; it has 45 bases, read in frame from the first base. In the germline V gene (reference sequence), CDR1 corresponds to LNHDA and CDR2 to SQIVND. The data originate from a study of blood T cell repertoires in COVID-19 (TCRdb year 2020). Turning to the overall study: Collaborator samples came from the United States, Italy and Spain and covered acute and convalescent phases of COVID-19. Where HLA class I and class II types were available, the types were taken from metadata supplied by the sample provider, not from assay-based typing. The repertoires were released in a freely available public database meant as a resource for research on the immune response to SARS-CoV-2. Nearly every sample came with metadata listing a de-identified subject ID, COVID-19 status, age in years and sex. The material from the prospective study consisted of cDNA or gDNA derived from T cells, B-cell-depleted T cells, or PBMCs. The samples were drawn from the first 160 participants of the ongoing ImmuneRACE study and from some 1,300 subjects provided by 6 global collaborators. Deeply sampled blood TCRbeta repertoires from subjects exposed to, actively infected with, or recovered from COVID-19 were included in the dataset.

On the study overall, not on this receptor specifically: The amount of clinical and demographic metadata varied by source and participant and was provided uncurated.

Participants in the prospective study were enrolled through a virtual design, were aged about 18 to 90 years, and lived in 20 to 30 United States geographic areas. To assign participants to cohorts, the prospective study relied on clinical history that participants themselves reported in a screening survey and a study questionnaire. For ImmuneRACE Cohort 3, a participant was defined as recovered based on two consecutive negative NP/OP PCR tests, clearance by a healthcare professional, or resolution of symptoms. Each participant in the prospective study had whole blood, serum and a nasopharyngeal or oropharyngeal swab collected by mobile phlebotomists. Prospective study participants could optionally give additional blood draws and questionnaires over an approximately 2-month period. Before DNA extraction, prospective study blood samples were shipped either frozen or at room temperature.

The receptor chain draws on TRBV19 and TRBJ1-5; the D region possibly corresponds to TRBD1 (6 bases align). Sequenced: PBMCs or T cells enriched from blood (not recorded which). The source of this sequence is a man in his sixties who had recovered from COVID-19. The CDR3 reads CASKNVMGATSRQHF. The DNA sequence is TGTGCCAGTAAAAACGTAATGGGGGCCACTTCGCGCCAGCATTTT.